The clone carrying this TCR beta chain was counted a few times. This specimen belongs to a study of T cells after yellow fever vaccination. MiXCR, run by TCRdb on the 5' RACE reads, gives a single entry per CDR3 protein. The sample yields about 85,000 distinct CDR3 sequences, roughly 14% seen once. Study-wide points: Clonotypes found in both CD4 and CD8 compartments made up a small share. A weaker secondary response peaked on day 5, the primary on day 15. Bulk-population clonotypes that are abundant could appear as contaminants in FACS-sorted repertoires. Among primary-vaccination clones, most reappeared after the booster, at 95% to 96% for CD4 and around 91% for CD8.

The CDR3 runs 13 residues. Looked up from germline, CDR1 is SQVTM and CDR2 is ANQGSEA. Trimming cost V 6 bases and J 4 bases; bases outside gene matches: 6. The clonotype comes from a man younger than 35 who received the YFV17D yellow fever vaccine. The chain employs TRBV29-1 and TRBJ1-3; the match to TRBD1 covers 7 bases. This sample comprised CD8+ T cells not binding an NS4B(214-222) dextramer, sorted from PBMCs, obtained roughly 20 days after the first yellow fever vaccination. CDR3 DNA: TGCAGCGTGAACCCGGGACAGGGAAACACCATATATTTT. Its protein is CSVNPGQGNTIYF. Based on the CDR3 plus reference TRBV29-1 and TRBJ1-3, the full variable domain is SAVISQKPSRDICQRGTSLTIQCQVDSQVTMMFWYRQQPGQSLTLIATANQGSEATYESGFVIDKFPISRPNLTFSTLTVSNMSPEDSSIYLCSVNPGQGNTIYFGEGSWLTVV.